Listed below are T cell receptor beta chains from one sample, sequenced in a study of blood T cell repertoires in COVID-19. Data came from immunoSEQ multiplex PCR; TCRdb stores just in-frame clones and leaves some out. This repertoire shows hundreds of thousands of clones, roughly 91% found once; its top ten account for 7.5% to 9.5%. Material: peripheral blood. Receptor source: a woman between 45 and 60 years old with COVID-19, enrolled during active disease. Each CDR3 is given with its conserved first and last residue. A D gene is named only where the DNA matches it firmly.

CASGLRDSYTGELFF | TRBJ2-2 | TRBD1 | TRBV12-5
CASSPSYRGLGNTGELFF | TRBJ2-2 | TRBD1 | TRBV27
CAWSPTDSSPLHF | TRBJ1-6 | . | TRBV30
CASSVTGDYEQYF | TRBJ2-7 | . | TRBV9
CASSQEARGAKNIQYF | TRBJ2-4 | TRBD1 | TRBV4-1
CSVEFVSGGLAETQYF | TRBJ2-5 | TRBD2 | TRBV29-1
CASSLTGDYGYTF | TRBJ1-2 | TRBD1 | TRBV7-3
CASSFVARLYGVTQYF | TRBJ2-5 | . | TRBV5-1
CASSLDPGQPQHF | TRBJ1-5 | . | TRBV11-2
CATSSGTGGEETQYF | TRBJ2-5 | TRBD1 | TRBV24-1
CASSPAGKGNGNEQFF | TRBJ2-1 | . | TRBV4-1
CASSHPGETQYF | TRBJ2-5 | . | TRBV19
CASSFGAGYNSPLHF | TRBJ1-6 | . | TRBV5-8
CASSLVQRGPQNKETQYF | TRBJ2-5 | TRBD2 | TRBV5-4
CASSSPGQGGPNTEAFF | TRBJ1-1 | TRBD1 | TRBV7-8
CASSPNLASSSYEQYF | TRBJ2-7 | . | TRBV5-1
CASRYRREGTEAFF | TRBJ1-1 | . | TRBV6-5
CASSFPDTEAFF | TRBJ1-1 | . | TRBV7-9
CASGQGRGGYTF | TRBJ1-2 | TRBD1 | TRBV27
CSGTGTHGYTF | TRBJ1-2 | TRBD1 | TRBV29-1
CASSQMRMNTEAFF | TRBJ1-1 | . | TRBV3-1/TRBV3-2
CASSPSFGELFF | TRBJ2-2 | . | TRBV4-2
CASRKDRDPSYEQYF | TRBJ2-7 | TRBD1 | TRBV2
CASSSSSSGETTDTQYF | TRBJ2-3 | TRBD2 | TRBV13
CASSADRTLVVLSQPQHF | TRBJ1-5 | TRBD1 | TRBV6-1
CASSLRLAGGPHTGELFF | TRBJ2-2 | TRBD2 | TRBV11-2
CASSPTDYGYTF | TRBJ1-2 | . | TRBV12-3/TRBV12-4
CASSLAGGPLTEQYF | TRBJ2-7 | . | TRBV11-2
CASSLGQGVDYGYTF | TRBJ1-2 | TRBD1 | TRBV27
CASSLIVDPQFF | TRBJ2-1 | . | TRBV7-9
CASSEVTGVEQYF | TRBJ2-7 | TRBD1 | TRBV2
CAISADRGEKLFF | TRBJ1-4 | TRBD1 | TRBV10-3
CSVEGRMNTEAFF | TRBJ1-1 | . | TRBV29-1
CASSHATGGGGYTF | TRBJ1-2 | TRBD1 | TRBV5-8
CASTSRGGRRAFF | TRBJ1-1 | . | TRBV2
CASSDGRTGRNQPQHF | TRBJ1-5 | TRBD1 | TRBV6-1
CAISGQGRTDTQYF | TRBJ2-3 | . | TRBV10-3
CASSLQEGYGYTF | TRBJ1-2 | . | TRBV18
CASSQDPFRVGWTEAFF | TRBJ1-1 | . | TRBV3-1/TRBV3-2
CASSLAGTTWGTDTQYF | TRBJ2-3 | TRBD2 | TRBV5-6
CASSLSPSGGAKNIQYF | TRBJ2-4 | TRBD2 | TRBV28
CAISQNYEQYF | TRBJ2-7 | . | TRBV10-3
CASSLSTGVLPYEQYF | TRBJ2-7 | TRBD1 | TRBV27
CASSHSRAGGRETQYF | TRBJ2-5 | TRBD2 | TRBV6-4
CASSDQGSDPQHF | TRBJ1-5 | . | TRBV2
CSYLNTGELFF | TRBJ2-2 | . | TRBV29-1
CASQVGGRETQYF | TRBJ2-5 | TRBD1 | TRBV2
CASSLSGGGTDTQYF | TRBJ2-3 | TRBD2 | TRBV4-1